One and the same sample provided the 16 T cell receptor beta chains below, sequenced in a study of blood T cell repertoires in COVID-19. Using immunoSEQ multiplex PCR, the repertoire was profiled, and TCRdb retains in-frame clones only, with some absent. In the table there are approximately 280,000 clones, 85% to 90% of which are singletons. Material: PBMCs or T cells enriched from blood (not recorded which). These receptors were taken from a woman in her sixties who had recovered from COVID-19.

The rearrangement uses TRBV10-3 and TRBJ1-2; tentatively, D is TRBD1 (5 bases). The germline V and J ends were trimmed by 9 bases and 2 bases, with 16 bases remaining between them. The CDR3 has 14 amino acids. CDR1 is ENHRY, CDR2 SYGVKD, per germline. In nucleotides, the CDR3 is TGTGCCATTTCCTGGGACTCCCAGAACTATGGCTACACCTTC. It codes for CAISWDSQNYGYTF.

This clone came up a few times. The gene calls are TRBV2 and TRBJ1-2, with D unclear. Germline loops: CDR1 SNHLY, CDR2 FYNNEI. The CDR3 covers 13 residues. V gave up 3 bases and J gave up 2 bases, with 7 bases separating them. The CDR3 nucleotides are TGTGCCAGCAGTGATCTAGGAAACTATGGCTACACCTTC. Its translation: CASSDLGNYGYTF.

The chain has TRBV18 and TRBJ2-7, with 9 bases matching TRBD1. Germline V CDR1 and CDR2: KGHSH, LQKENI. With V trimmed by 8 bases and J by 5 bases, 7 bases remained unmatched. The CDR3 totals 13 residues. The CDR3 spells CASLGQGIDEQYF. DNA for the CDR3: TGTGCCAGCCTCGGACAGGGGATCGACGAGCAGTACTTC.

This chain connects TRBV4-2 to TRBJ2-7; no reliable D call. Germline V CDR1 and CDR2: LGHNA, YNFKEQ. The CDR3 sequence is 14 residues long. Between the trimmed V and J ends, which lost 4 bases and 7 bases, there was a span of 17 bases. Here the CDR3 DNA reads TGTGCCAGCAGCCCTGATCGGTTCGTATCGGAGCAGTACTTC. This translates into CASSPDRFVSEQYF.

This chain uses TRBV7-3 with TRBJ2-1; 8 bases agree with TRBD2. Germline loops: CDR1 SGHTA, CDR2 FQGTGA. The ends lost 5 bases at V and 8 bases at J; junction bases unmatched: 14. The length of the CDR3 is 16 residues. The CDR3 is CASSRRLLADPHEQFF. In nucleotides, the CDR3 is TGTGCCAGCAGCCGCCGCTTACTAGCGGATCCCCATGAGCAGTTCTTC.

The V and J genes are TRBV27 and TRBJ2-7; no clear D gene. Germline values: CDR1 MNHEY, CDR2 SMNVEV (reference sequence). The CDR3 is made up of 16 amino acids. Deletions cut 5 bases from V and 0 bases from J, with 17 bases between. The CDR3 reads CASSPPQRGSSYEQYF. DNA for the CDR3: TGTGCCAGCAGTCCCCCCCAGCGCGGAAGCTCCTACGAGCAGTACTTC.

This clone showed up just once. The rearrangement links TRBV30 to TRBJ2-1; tentative D call: TRBD2 (5 bases). This CDR3 has 12 amino acids. Per the germline V gene, CDR1 is GTSNPN and CDR2 is SVGIG (reference sequence). V lost 1 base and J 7 bases, leaving 8 bases between the germline ends. The CDR3 nucleotides are TGTGCCTGGAGTGGACTATCTAATGAGCAGTTCTTC. Its protein product is CAWSGLSNEQFF.

The chain joins TRBV30 to TRBJ1-2, with D tentatively TRBD1 (5 bases). The V end lost 1 base, the J end lost 3 bases, and 12 bases lay between the germline ends. The length of the CDR3 is 14 residues. Germline values: CDR1 GTSNPN, CDR2 SVGIG (reference sequence). This chain's CDR3 is CAWSGPTAYYGYTF. DNA of the CDR3: TGTGCCTGGAGTGGCCCGACAGCGTACTATGGCTACACCTTC.

This clone has ten or more counts. The chain couples TRBV11-2 to TRBJ1-6; perhaps TRBD1 as D (5 bases). Between the trimmed V and J ends, which lost 6 bases and 7 bases, there was a span of 16 bases. The CDR3 covers 15 residues. Germline values: CDR1 SGHAT, CDR2 FQNNGV. The CDR3 here is CASSRLGTGNSPLHF. The CDR3 DNA is TGTGCCAGCAGTAGATTAGGGACTGGGAATTCACCCCTCCACTTT.

The chain links TRBV2 to TRBJ1-6; D unclear. Germline V gene sequence: CDR1 SNHLY, CDR2 FYNNEI. V was pared by 10 bases and J by 9 bases, with 22 bases between. The CDR3 totals 15 residues. CDR3 sequence reads: CATSPSEWPGSPLHF. Written as DNA, the CDR3 is TGTGCCACCTCACCATCCGAATGGCCAGGTTCACCCCTCCACTTT.

The chain is built from TRBV4-1 and TRBJ2-7, with a weak D call TRBD2 (6 bases). V was shortened by 4 bases and J by 5 bases, with 12 bases between the two germline ends. Germline V gene data show CDR1 as MGHRA and CDR2 as YSYEKL. The CDR3 extends over 13 amino acids. The CDR3 bases are TGCGCCAGCAGCCCCTCACTAGCTCACGAGCAGTACTTC. Translation gives CASSPSLAHEQYF.

This rearrangement joins TRBV6-5 to TRBJ1-2, with unresolved D. V was clipped by 0 bases and J by 0 bases, with 8 bases between them. The CDR3 consists of 15 residues. Germline CDR1 is MNHEY and CDR2 is SVGAGI. The CDR3 DNA follows: TGTGCCAGCAGTTACTCGGGCCCTCCTAACTATGGCTACACCTTC. This gives the protein CASSYSGPPNYGYTF.

V and J are TRBV5-1 and TRBJ2-7; D uncertain. The V end was cut by 0 bases, the J end by 7 bases, with 5 bases between. CDR3 length: 11 residues. Germline V gene sequence: CDR1 SGHRS, CDR2 YFSETQ. CDR3 sequence reads: CASSLAGEQYF. In nucleotides, the CDR3 is TGCGCCAGCAGCTTGGCCGGGGAGCAGTACTTC. The full variable domain, its missing parts supplied by reference TRBV5-1 and TRBJ2-7, is KAGVTQTPRYLIKTRGQQVTLSCSPISGHRSVSWYQQTPGQGLQFLFEYFSETQRNKGNFPGRFSGRQFSNSRSEMNVSTLELGDSALYLCASSLAGEQYFGPGTRLTVT.

V and J are TRBV7-8 and TRBJ2-1, with TRBD2 matching 9 bases. The CDR3 has 15 residues. V was pared by 1 base and J by 7 bases, with 5 bases of the junction left unmatched. The germline CDR1 and CDR2 sequences are SGHVS and FQNEAQ. The CDR3 spells CASSLGAGGRNEQFF. Here the CDR3 DNA reads TGTGCCAGCAGCTTAGGTGCGGGAGGGCGAAATGAGCAGTTCTTC.

The chain links TRBV7-9 to TRBJ1-6, with D hard to call. Trimming pared 4 bases from V and 10 bases from J, leaving 14 bases between. This CDR3 has 14 amino acids. CDR1 and CDR2 (germline): SEHNR, FQNEAQ (reference sequence). The CDR3 spells CASSSSLGESPLHF. The DNA of the CDR3 is TGTGCCAGCAGCTCCTCCCTGGGAGAATCACCCCTCCACTTT.

The chain links TRBV19 to TRBJ1-1; possibly TRBD1 for D (5 bases). The germline V gene has CDR1 LNHDA and CDR2 SQIVND (reference sequence). Deletions cut 6 bases from V and 7 bases from J, with 21 bases between. The CDR3 covers 15 residues. The CDR3 loop is CASSRVLGLANEAFF. In nucleotides, the CDR3 is TGTGCCAGTAGCCGAGTATTGGGGCTGGCAAATGAAGCTTTCTTT.